The clone carrying this TCR beta chain was observed a few times. Generated by immunoSEQ multiplex PCR, the TCRdb table keeps only in-frame clones and is missing some. The repertoire holds roughly 130,000 clones, with approximately 94% as singletons. This sample is drawn from a study of control samples from healthy donors and cancer patients. The CDR3 extends over 19 amino acids. Germline assignment: CDR1 LGHNA and CDR2 YNFKEQ. The junction had 18 bases not matched to a gene; V was cut back by 1 base and J by 4 bases. Sequenced: PBMCs. This TCR derives from a man aged 45-65 years with head and neck cancer. This chain links TRBV4-2 with TRBJ1-2; TRBD1 matches at 7 bases. The CDR3 region has the DNA TGTGCCAGCAGCCAAGGAAAACTCCTCGGACAGGCGGCCTCCTATGGCTACACCTTC. Encoded protein: CASSQGKLLGQAASYGYTF.